This T cell receptor beta chain was sequenced during a study of radiation and T cells in renal cell carcinoma. Study-level results: Top tumor clonotypes rose in blood 2 weeks post-radiation, then contracted.

Per germline, CDR1 LGHNA and CDR2 YSLEER. J was trimmed by 4 bases and V by 4 bases; bases with no gene match: 3. The CDR3 has 16 residues. Some clones are missing from TCRdb's copy, which holds only in-frame ones; the method was immunoSEQ multiplex PCR. The table has 40,000 to 50,000 clones, around four fifths seen once. To note about this clone: The antigen is not known.

Time point of the sample: blood 4 weeks post-SBRT, at nephrectomy. Regarding treatment: 15 Gy SBRT to primary tumor, nephrectomy 4 weeks later. The chain employs TRBV4-3 and TRBJ2-3, with 15 bases lining up with TRBD2. The sequence came from an older woman with renal cell carcinoma. Specimen: blood, collected from a patient whose treatment included radiotherapy and nephrectomy. Here the CDR3 DNA reads TGCGCCAGCAGCCCCCGGACTAGCGGGAGGGCAGATACGCAGTATTTT. This translates into CASSPRTSGRADTQYF.